This T cell receptor (beta chain) is drawn from a study of cytomegalovirus exposure and HLA in healthy donors. Study at large: The early release's HLA-typed donors yielded some 85 million unique TCRs. Findings and limits, study-wide: Association of a missense DCLRE1C variant with TCR beta V- and J-gene trimming was reported in a later analysis. Earlier analysis yielded a pattern in which most TCR beta V segments were productive about 90% or about 30% of the time.

PCR primers comprised 60 Vbeta and 13 Jbeta primers. Some clones are missing from TCRdb's copy, which holds only in-frame ones; the method was immunoSEQ multiplex PCR. The sample contains about 55,000 clones, over 80% of which appear only once. The germline gives CDR1 SGHTA, CDR2 FQGNSA. CDR3 length equals 15 residues. V lost 5 bases, J lost 3 bases, and 10 bases stayed unmatched. As concerns this clone: Its target is not known.

This TCR was sampled from a man between 25 and 39 years old in good health and CMV-seronegative. The chain couples TRBV7-2 to TRBJ2-7; 7 nucleotides match TRBD2. The sample taken for sequencing was PBMCs. The CDR3, as DNA: TGTGCCAGCAGCCTACACGGGACTACCATCTACGAGCAGTACTTC. This gives the protein CASSLHGTTIYEQYF.